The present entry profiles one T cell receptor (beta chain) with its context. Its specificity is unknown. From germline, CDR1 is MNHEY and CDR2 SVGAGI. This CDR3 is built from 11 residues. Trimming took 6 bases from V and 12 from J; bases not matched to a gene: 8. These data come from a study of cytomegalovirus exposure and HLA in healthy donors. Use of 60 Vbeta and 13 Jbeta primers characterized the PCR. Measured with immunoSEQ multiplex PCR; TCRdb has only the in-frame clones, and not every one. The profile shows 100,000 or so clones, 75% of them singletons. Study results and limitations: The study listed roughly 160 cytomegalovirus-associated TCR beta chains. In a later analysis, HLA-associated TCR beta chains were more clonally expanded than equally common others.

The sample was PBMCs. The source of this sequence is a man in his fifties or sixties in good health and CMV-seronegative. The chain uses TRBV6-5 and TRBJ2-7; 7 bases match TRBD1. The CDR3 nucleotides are TGTGCCAGCAGGCTACAGGGGCTTCTGTACTTC. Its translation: CASRLQGLLYF.